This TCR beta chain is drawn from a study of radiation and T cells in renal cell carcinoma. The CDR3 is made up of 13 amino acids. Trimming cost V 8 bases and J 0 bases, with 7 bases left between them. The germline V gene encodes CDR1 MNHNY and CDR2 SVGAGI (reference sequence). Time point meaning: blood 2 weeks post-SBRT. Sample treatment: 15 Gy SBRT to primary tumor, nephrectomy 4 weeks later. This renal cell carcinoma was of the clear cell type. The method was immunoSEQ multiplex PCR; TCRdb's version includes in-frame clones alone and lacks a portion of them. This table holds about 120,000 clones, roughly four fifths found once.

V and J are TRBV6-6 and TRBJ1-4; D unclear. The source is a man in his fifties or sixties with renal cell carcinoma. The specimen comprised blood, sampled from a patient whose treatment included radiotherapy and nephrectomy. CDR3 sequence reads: CASRQPTNEKLFF. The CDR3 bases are TGTGCCAGCCGCCAACCAACTAATGAAAAACTGTTTTTT.